The 10 T cell receptor beta chains below all came from one sample that was sequenced in a study of shared T cell receptors in the human thymus. Clones were read by immunoSEQ multiplex PCR, and TCRdb kept only the in-frame ones, dropping some. This sample carries 500,000 to 750,000 clones, approximately 90% of them seen once, and the ten largest clones take roughly 0.0097%. This sample was also put to use in a study of human thymus T cells.

The sample consisted of thymocytes. The receptors originated from a boy in the first two years of life with a congenital heart defect.

The rearrangement uses TRBV5-1 and TRBJ2-1; 13 nucleotides match TRBD2. Looked up from germline, CDR1 is SGHRS and CDR2 is YFSETQ. Trimming cost V 0 bases and J 2 bases; bases outside gene matches: 5. The CDR3 is 18 residues long. CDR3 loop: CASSLGTSGRAPYNEQFF. Written as DNA, the CDR3 is TGCGCCAGCAGCTTGGGAACTAGCGGGAGGGCACCCTACAATGAGCAGTTCTTC.

Only a few counts were recorded for this clone. The gene calls are TRBV7-8 and TRBJ2-1; 8 bases match TRBD2. Germline assignment: CDR1 SGHVS and CDR2 FQNEAQ. Germline trimming cut 5 bases from V and 8 bases from J; bases unmatched to any gene: 11. The CDR3 extends over 15 amino acids. CDR3 amino acids: CASSPGETSADEQFF. CDR3 coding DNA: TGTGCCAGCAGCCCCGGGGAGACTAGCGCGGATGAGCAGTTCTTC.

The rearrangement joins TRBV4-3 to TRBJ1-2, with D perhaps matching TRBD1 (6 bases). Germline V CDR1 and CDR2: LGHNA, YSLEER. The V end was cut by 4 bases, the J end by 8 bases, with 26 bases between. This CDR3 has 17 residues. As DNA, the CDR3 is TGCGCCAGCAGCCCAGGGCGGGGGGCAGGGAGTTTGGGGGGCTACACCTTC. Encoded protein: CASSPGRGAGSLGGYTF.

The genes are TRBV19 and TRBJ1-5; 7 bases fit TRBD1. The germline gives CDR1 LNHDA, CDR2 SQIVND (reference sequence). Trimming took 8 bases from V and 7 from J; bases not matched to a gene: 20. This CDR3 comprises 17 residues. DNA for the CDR3: TGTGCCAGTGGGCGGGACAGAAGATGCGAAGGGAACCAGCCCCAGCATTTT. This translates into CASGRDRRCEGNQPQHF.

The V gene is TRBV27, the J gene TRBJ2-7; TRBD1 is a possible D gene (7 bases). The CDR3 loop spans 17 amino acids. Germline CDR1 reads MNHEY; CDR2 reads SMNVEV (reference sequence). V lost 5 bases, J lost 5 bases, and 25 bases lay in between. In DNA form, the CDR3 reads TGTGCCAGCAGTCTCCCCCGGGTGGGAGGAGGGGGCCACGAGCAGTACTTC. It codes for CASSLPRVGGGGHEQYF.

The chain has TRBV5-1 and TRBJ2-2; possible D gene TRBD1, 6 bases. This CDR3 is built from 13 residues. Per germline, CDR1 SGHRS and CDR2 YFSETQ. V was pared by 4 bases and J by 5 bases, with 9 bases between. Here the CDR3 DNA reads TGCGCCAGCAGCGCCACAGGGACCGGGGAGCTGTTTTTT. Translation: CASSATGTGELFF.

DNA for the CDR3: TGTGCCAGCAGTTACGGGACTAGCGGGAGATCGGATACGCAGTATTTT. Translation: CASSYGTSGRSDTQYF. The chain is built from TRBV6-5 and TRBJ2-3; 14 nucleotides line up with TRBD2. CDR3 size: 16 residues. The junction had 4 bases not matched to a gene; V was cut back by 2 bases and J by 6 bases. Per the germline V gene, CDR1 is MNHEY and CDR2 is SVGAGI.

The chain links TRBV7-9 to TRBJ1-1; 8 bases map to TRBD1. The J segment lost 5 bases and the V segment lost 5 bases, leaving 7 bases of the junction unmatched. CDR1 is SEHNR, CDR2 FQNEAQ, per germline (reference sequence). This CDR3 is 14 amino acids long. Here the CDR3 reads CASSQGAQGTEAFF. The CDR3 nucleotides are TGTGCCAGCAGCCAGGGGGCGCAGGGGACTGAAGCTTTCTTT.

The rearrangement links TRBV15 to TRBJ2-3; TRBD2 matches at 10 bases. CDR1 is LNHNV and CDR2 is YYDKDF in the germline V gene (reference sequence). V gave up 0 bases and J gave up 4 bases; unmatched junction bases: 16. This CDR3 has 20 amino acids. The CDR3 DNA sequence: TGTGCCACCAGCAGAGATCCCCCTAGCGGGAGCCCGCGGGGGTCAGATACGCAGTATTTT. Encoded protein: CATSRDPPSGSPRGSDTQYF.

This clone was counted a single time. The chain combines TRBV4-2 with TRBJ2-5, with TRBD1 matching 9 bases. CDR3 size: 19 residues. The junction had 15 bases not matched to a gene; V was cut back by 0 bases and J by 4 bases. Germline loops: CDR1 LGHNA, CDR2 YNFKEQ. DNA of the CDR3: TGTGCCAGCAGCCAAGACCAGCTCGGGACAGGGCTCGCCCGAGAGACCCAGTACTTC. Protein: CASSQDQLGTGLARETQYF.